This paragraph reports one T cell receptor (beta chain). The antigen remains unidentified. Other DNA sequences in this specimen translate into the identical CDR3. The sample originates from a study of shared clonotypes between healthy human individuals. Across the whole study: There were three CD4 naive, three CD4 memory, two CD8 naive and one CD8 memory plates per donor.

Deletions cut 1 base from V and 4 bases from J, with 2 bases between. Germline CDR1 MNHNS, CDR2 SASEGT. CDR3 length equals 11 residues. The protocol was immunoSEQ multiplex PCR, while the TCRdb copy is restricted to in-frame clones and leaves out a portion. The sample has roughly 1,100,000 clones, 70% to 80% seen once; the top ten hold approximately 1.5%. Findings of the study overall: When naive CD4 clonotypes were compared across a handful of donors, about 4.9% were shared. As a rule, naive subsets had a larger estimated richness than memory subsets.

CD4+ cell separation produced CD45RA+ naive and CD45RA-negative memory subsets. The chain carries TRBV6-1 and TRBJ2-7; D gene uncertain. The source material was memory CD4+ T cells sorted from blood. Specified subset: CD45RA-negative fraction. The source is a man aged 18-30 years in good health. This CDR3 is CASSEGYEQYF. In nucleotides, the CDR3 is TGTGCCAGCAGTGAAGGGTACGAGCAGTACTTC.